One and the same sample provided the 9 T cell receptor beta chains below, sequenced in a study of early T cells in non-severe SARS-CoV-2 infection. Each CDR3 protein gets one entry after TCRdb re-called the 5' RACE reads with MiXCR. The top ten hold about 1.3% of the sample, which has about 59,000 distinct CDR3 sequences, 12% seen once. Sequenced material: whole blood. The origin of the receptors is an adult who was a healthcare worker with PCR-confirmed SARS-CoV-2 infection or an uninfected control (not recorded which).

The V gene is TRBV25-1, the J gene TRBJ2-1; weak D call: TRBD1 (6 bases). Germline-derived CDR1 and CDR2 are MGHDK and SYGVNS. This CDR3 region has 15 residues. V was shortened by 8 bases and J by 0 bases, with 14 bases between the two germline ends. The CDR3: CASLGRGNSYNEQFF. DNA of the CDR3: TGTGCCAGCCTCGGTAGGGGGAACTCCTACAATGAGCAGTTCTTC.

This clonotype showed up just a few times. The chain has TRBV12-1 and TRBJ2-1; TRBD2 is the table's D call and was not checked against the DNA. TRBV12-1 is assigned pseudogene status. There are 18 residues in the CDR3. The CDR3 spells CASSFHKIAGGQVNEQFF. The CDR3 DNA follows: TGTGCCAGCAGCTTTCATAAGATAGCGGGGGGGCAGGTGAATGAGCAGTTCTTC.

The chain combines TRBV29-1 with TRBJ1-1; TRBD1 is a possible D gene (5 bases). CDR3 length: 11 amino acids. CDR1 SQVTM and CDR2 ANQGSEA come from the germline V gene. V was cut by 1 base and J by 8 bases, with 8 bases left in between. The CDR3 bases are TGCAGCGTTGAAGGGGCAGGGGAAGCTTTCTTT. Translating gives CSVEGAGEAFF.

V gene TRBV5-5 combines with J gene TRBJ2-1; 8 bases agree with TRBD2. The V gene's germline CDR1 is SGHKS and CDR2 YYEKEE (reference sequence). Losses at the gene ends were 4 bases for V and 0 bases for J; bases not matched to a gene: 3. The CDR3 totals 15 residues. This chain's CDR3 is CASSPSGSSYNEQFF. The CDR3 nucleotides are TGTGCCAGCAGCCCAAGCGGGAGCTCCTACAATGAGCAGTTCTTC. Based on the CDR3 plus reference TRBV5-5 and TRBJ2-1, the full variable domain is DAGVTQSPTHLIKTRGQQVTLRCSPISGHKSVSWYQQVLGQGPQFIFQYYEKEERGRGNFPDRFSARQFPNYSSELNVNALLLGDSALYLCASSPSGSSYNEQFFGPGTRLTVL.

By share of the sample, this clonotype is medium-sized. The chain is built from TRBV12-3 or TRBV12-4 and TRBJ2-2, with TRBD2 as a possible D gene (6 bases). CDR3 size: 14 residues. The V end lost 8 bases, the J end lost 5 bases, and 15 bases lay between the germline ends. CDR3 protein: CASLGTQRTGELFF. The CDR3, as DNA: TGTGCCAGCCTCGGGACTCAGCGGACCGGGGAGCTGTTTTTT.

This clonotype was counted between two and nine times. This chain links TRBV9 with TRBJ1-1; TRBD1 agrees at 7 bases. Per germline, CDR1 SGDLS and CDR2 YYNGEE. This CDR3 has 15 amino acids. V gave up 4 bases and J gave up 6 bases; unmatched junction bases: 12. In nucleotides, the CDR3 is TGTGCCAGCAGCCCCCGACAGGGAGGTTCGTCTGAAGCTTTCTTT. This codes for CASSPRQGGSSEAFF.

The chain is built from TRBV29-1 and TRBJ1-2, with D possibly TRBD1 on 5 matching bases. CDR1 and CDR2 from the germline V gene are SQVTM and ANQGSEA. This CDR3 comprises 13 residues. The germline V and J ends were trimmed by 4 bases and 0 bases, with 9 bases remaining between them. CDR3 DNA sequence: TGCAGCGTTGTGGGGGAGACTAACTATGGCTACACCTTC. Residues: CSVVGETNYGYTF.

There are many counts of this clonotype. The V call is TRBV20-1, the J call TRBJ2-2; no firm D call. CDR1 is DFQATT, CDR2 SNEGSKA, per germline (reference sequence). Trimming cost V 3 bases and J 13 bases, with 12 bases left between them. This CDR3 has 11 amino acids. Here the CDR3 DNA reads TGCAGTGCTAGTTTTGGGGTCGCGCTGTTTTTT. It is translated as CSASFGVALFF.

This clonotype was recorded many times. The rearrangement uses TRBV12-3 or TRBV12-4 and TRBJ2-1, with 8 bases matching TRBD2. V lost 3 bases to trimming and J lost 3 bases; unmatched junction nucleotides: 4. The CDR3 length is 15 residues. The CDR3 coding sequence is TGTGCCAGCAGTTTCTCGGGGGGGATCTACAATGAGCAGTTCTTC. Amino acid sequence: CASSFSGGIYNEQFF.